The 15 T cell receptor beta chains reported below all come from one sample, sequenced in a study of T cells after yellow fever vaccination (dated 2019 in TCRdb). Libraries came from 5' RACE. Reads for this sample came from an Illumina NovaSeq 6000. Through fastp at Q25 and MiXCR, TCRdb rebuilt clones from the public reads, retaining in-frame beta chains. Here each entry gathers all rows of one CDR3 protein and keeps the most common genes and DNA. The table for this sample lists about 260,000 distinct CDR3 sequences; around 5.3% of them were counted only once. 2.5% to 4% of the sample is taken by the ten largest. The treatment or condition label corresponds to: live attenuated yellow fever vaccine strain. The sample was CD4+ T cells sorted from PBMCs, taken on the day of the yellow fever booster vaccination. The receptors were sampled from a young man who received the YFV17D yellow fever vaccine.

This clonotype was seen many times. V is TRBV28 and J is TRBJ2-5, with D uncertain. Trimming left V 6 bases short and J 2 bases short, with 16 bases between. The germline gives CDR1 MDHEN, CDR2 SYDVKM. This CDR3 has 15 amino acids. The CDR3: CASSSPPKGQETQYF. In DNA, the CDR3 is TGTGCCAGCAGCTCTCCCCCAAAGGGACAAGAGACCCAGTACTTC.

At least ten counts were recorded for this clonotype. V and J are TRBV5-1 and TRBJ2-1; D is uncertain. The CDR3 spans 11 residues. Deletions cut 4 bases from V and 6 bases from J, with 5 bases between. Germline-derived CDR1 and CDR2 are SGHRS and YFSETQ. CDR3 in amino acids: CASSASNEQFF. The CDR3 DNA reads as TGCGCCAGCAGCGCCAGCAATGAGCAGTTCTTC.

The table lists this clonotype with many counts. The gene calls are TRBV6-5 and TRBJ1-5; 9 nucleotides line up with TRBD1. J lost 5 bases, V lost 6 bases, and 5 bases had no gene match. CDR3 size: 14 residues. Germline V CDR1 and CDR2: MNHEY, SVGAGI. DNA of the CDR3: TGTGCCAGCAGCTTACAGGGGGCCCATCAGCCCCAGCATTTT. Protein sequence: CASSLQGAHQPQHF.

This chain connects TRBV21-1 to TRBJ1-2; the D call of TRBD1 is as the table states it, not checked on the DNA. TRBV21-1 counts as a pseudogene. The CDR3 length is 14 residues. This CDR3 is CASSKAGAGYGYTF. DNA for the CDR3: TGTGCCAGCAGCAAAGCCGGGGCGGGGTATGGCTACACCTTC.

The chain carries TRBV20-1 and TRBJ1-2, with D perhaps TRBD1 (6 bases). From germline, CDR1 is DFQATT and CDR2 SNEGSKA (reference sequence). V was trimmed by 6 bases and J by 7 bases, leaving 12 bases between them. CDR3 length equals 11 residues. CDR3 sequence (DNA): TGCAGTGCCTGGGGGGCGAGTGGCTACACCTTC. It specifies CSAWGASGYTF.

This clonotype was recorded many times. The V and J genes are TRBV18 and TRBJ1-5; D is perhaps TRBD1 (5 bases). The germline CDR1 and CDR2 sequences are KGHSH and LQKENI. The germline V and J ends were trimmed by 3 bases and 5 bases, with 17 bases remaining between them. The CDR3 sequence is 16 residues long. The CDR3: CASSPEDGGIYQPQHF. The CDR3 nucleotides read TGTGCCAGCTCACCCGAGGACGGGGGAATCTATCAGCCCCAGCATTTT. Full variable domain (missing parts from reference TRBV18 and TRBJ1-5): NAGVMQNPRHLVRRRGQEARLRCSPMKGHSHVYWYRQLPEEGLKFMVYLQKENIIDESGMPKERFSAEFPKEGPSILRIQQVVRGDSAAYFCASSPEDGGIYQPQHFGDGTRLSIL.

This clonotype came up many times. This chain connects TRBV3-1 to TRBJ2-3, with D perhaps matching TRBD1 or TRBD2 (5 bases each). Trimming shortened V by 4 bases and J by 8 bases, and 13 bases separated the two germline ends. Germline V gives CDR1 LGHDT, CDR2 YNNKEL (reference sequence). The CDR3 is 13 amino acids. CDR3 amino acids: CASSLPGTGTQYF. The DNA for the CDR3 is TGTGCCAGCAGCCTACCCGGGACGGGTACGCAGTATTTT.

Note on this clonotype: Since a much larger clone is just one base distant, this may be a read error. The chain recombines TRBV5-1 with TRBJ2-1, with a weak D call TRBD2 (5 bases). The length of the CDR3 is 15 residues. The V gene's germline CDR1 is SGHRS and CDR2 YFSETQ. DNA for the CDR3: TGCGACAGCAGCTTGTCCCCACGGGGTGACAATGAGCAGTTCTTC. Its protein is CDSSLSPRGDNEQFF.

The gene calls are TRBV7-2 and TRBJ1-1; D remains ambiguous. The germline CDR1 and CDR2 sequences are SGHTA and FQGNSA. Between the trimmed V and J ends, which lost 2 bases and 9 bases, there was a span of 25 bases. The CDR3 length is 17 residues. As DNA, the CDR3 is TGTGCCAGCAGCTTATCCTCCAGGTCCTTAACCATGAGGAAAGCTTTCTTT. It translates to CASSLSSRSLTMRKAFF.

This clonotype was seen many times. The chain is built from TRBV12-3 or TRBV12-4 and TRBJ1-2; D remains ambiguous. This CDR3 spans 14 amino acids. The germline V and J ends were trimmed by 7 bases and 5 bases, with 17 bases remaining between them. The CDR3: CASTLGRMGYGYTF. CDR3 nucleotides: TGTGCCAGCACCTTAGGACGAATGGGATATGGCTACACCTTC.

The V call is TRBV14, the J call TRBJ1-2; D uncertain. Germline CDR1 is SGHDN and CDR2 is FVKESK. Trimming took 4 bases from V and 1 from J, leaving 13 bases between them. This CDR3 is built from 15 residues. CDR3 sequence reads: CASSLRSGINYGYTF. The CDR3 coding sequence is TGTGCCAGCAGCCTCCGATCCGGGATTAACTATGGCTACACCTTC. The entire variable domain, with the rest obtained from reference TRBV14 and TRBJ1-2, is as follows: EAGVTQFPSHSVIEKGQTVTLRCDPISGHDNLYWYRRVMGKEIKFLLHFVKESKQDESGMPNNRFLAERTGGTYSTLKVQPAELEDSGVYFCASSLRSGINYGYTFGSGTRLTVV.

CDR3: CASSFRGTSGVWADTQYF. DNA of the CDR3: TGTGCCAGCAGTTTTAGGGGGACTAGCGGGGTGTGGGCAGATACGCAGTATTTT. The rearrangement links TRBV5-4 to TRBJ2-3; 13 bases line up with TRBD2. With V trimmed by 5 bases and J by 4 bases, 13 bases remained unmatched. This CDR3 contains 18 residues. Germline assignment: CDR1 SGHNT and CDR2 YYREEE (reference sequence).

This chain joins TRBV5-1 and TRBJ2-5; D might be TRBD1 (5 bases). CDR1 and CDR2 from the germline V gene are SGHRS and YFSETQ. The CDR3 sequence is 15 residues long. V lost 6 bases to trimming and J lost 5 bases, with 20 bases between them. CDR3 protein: CASTTPAGSGETQYF. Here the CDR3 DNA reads TGCGCCAGCACCACCCCAGCAGGGTCGGGCGAGACCCAGTACTTC.

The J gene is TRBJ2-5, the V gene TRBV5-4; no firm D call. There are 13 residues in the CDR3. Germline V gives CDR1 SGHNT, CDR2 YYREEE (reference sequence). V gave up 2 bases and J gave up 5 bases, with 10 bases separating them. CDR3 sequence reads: CASSFYRSETQYF. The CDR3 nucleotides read TGTGCCAGCAGCTTTTATCGCTCCGAGACCCAGTACTTC.

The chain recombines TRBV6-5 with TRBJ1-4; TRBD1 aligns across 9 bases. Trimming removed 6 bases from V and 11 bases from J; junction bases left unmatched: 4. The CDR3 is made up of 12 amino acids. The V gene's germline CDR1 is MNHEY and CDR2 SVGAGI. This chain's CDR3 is CASSPGTGKLFF. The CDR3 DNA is TGTGCCAGCAGCCCCGGGACAGGGAAACTGTTTTTT.